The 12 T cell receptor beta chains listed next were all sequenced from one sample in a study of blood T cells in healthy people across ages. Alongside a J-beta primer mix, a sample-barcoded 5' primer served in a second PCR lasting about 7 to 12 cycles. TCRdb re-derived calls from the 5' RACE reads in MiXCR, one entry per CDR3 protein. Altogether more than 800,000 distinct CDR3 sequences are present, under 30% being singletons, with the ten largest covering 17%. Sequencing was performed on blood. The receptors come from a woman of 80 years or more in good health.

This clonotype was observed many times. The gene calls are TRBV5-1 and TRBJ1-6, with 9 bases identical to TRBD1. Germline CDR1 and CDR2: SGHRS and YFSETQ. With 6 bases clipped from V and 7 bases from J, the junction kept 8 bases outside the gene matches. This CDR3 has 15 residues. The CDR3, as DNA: TGCGCCAGCAACGCCGGGACAGGGAACAATTCACCCCTCCACTTT. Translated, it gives CASNAGTGNNSPLHF.

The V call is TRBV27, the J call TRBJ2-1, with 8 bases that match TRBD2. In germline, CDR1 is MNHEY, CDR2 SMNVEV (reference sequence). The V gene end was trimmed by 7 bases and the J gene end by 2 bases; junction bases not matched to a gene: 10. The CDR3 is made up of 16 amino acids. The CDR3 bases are TGTGCCAGCATCGTTAGCGGTAGCGGGACCTACAATGAGCAGTTCTTC. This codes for CASIVSGSGTYNEQFF.

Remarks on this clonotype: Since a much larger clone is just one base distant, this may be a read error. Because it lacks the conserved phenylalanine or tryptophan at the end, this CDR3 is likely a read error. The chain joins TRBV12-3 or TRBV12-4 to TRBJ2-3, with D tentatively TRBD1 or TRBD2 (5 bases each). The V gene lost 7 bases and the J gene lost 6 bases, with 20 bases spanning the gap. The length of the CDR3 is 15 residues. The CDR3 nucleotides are TGTGCCAGCACCAGGTGGGGGACGGACCAGGATACGCAGTATTTG. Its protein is CASTRWGTDQDTQYL.

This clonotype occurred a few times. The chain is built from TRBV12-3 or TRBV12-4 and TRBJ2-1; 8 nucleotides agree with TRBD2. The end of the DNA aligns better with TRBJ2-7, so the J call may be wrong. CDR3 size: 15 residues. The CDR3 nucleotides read TGTGCCAGCAGTTCCCAGCGGGGGTTAAACAATGAGCAGTACTTC. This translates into CASSSQRGLNNEQYF.

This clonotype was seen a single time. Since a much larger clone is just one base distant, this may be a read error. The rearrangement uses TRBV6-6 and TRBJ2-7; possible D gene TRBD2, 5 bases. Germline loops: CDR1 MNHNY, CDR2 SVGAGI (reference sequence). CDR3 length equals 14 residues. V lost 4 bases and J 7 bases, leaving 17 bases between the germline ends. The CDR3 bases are TGTGCCAGCAGTTGGCGAGCGGCGGGTCTGGAGCAGTACTTC. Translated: CASSWRAAGLEQYF.

CDR3 region: CASSTGQTSDTQYF. The DNA of the CDR3 is TGCGCCAGCAGCACGGGACAAACTTCAGATACGCAGTATTTT. The chain has TRBV5-1 and TRBJ2-3, with D tentatively TRBD1 (6 bases). CDR3 length: 14 amino acids. V was pared by 4 bases and J by 4 bases, with 13 bases between. Germline V gives CDR1 SGHRS, CDR2 YFSETQ.

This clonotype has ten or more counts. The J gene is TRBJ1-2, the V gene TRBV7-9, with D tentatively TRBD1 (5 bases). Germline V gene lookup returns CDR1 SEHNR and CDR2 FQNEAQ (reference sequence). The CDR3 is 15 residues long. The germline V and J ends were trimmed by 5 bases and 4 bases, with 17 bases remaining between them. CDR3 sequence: CASSLGTQSSYGYTF. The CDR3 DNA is TGTGCCAGCAGCCTTGGGACCCAAAGCAGCTATGGCTACACCTTC.

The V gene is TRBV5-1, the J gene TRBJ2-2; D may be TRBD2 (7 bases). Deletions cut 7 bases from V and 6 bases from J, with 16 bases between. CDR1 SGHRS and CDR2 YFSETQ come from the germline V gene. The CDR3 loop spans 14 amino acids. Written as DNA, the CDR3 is TGCGCCAGCGGGCCTTTGGGGGGGCCCGGGGAGCTGTTTTTT. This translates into CASGPLGGPGELFF. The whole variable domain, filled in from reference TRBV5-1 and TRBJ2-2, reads KAGVTQTPRYLIKTRGQQVTLSCSPISGHRSVSWYQQTPGQGLQFLFEYFSETQRNKGNFPGRFSGRQFSNSRSEMNVSTLELGDSALYLCASGPLGGPGELFFGEGSRLTVL.

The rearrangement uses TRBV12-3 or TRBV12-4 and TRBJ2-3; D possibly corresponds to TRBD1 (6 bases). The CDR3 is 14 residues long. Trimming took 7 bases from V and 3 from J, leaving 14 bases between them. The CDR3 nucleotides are TGTGCCAGCAATTTCACAGGGACGACAGATACGCAGTATTTT. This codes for CASNFTGTTDTQYF.

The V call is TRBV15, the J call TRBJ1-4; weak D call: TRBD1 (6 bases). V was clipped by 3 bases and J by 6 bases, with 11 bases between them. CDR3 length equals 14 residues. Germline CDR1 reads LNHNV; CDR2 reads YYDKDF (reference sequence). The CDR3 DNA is TGTGCCACCAGCAGTGTCCGGACAGATGAAAAACTGTTTTTT. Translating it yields CATSSVRTDEKLFF.

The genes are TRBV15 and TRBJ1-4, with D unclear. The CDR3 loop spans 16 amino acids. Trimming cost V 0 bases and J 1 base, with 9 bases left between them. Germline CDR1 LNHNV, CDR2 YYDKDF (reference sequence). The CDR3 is CATSRDRSETNEKLFF. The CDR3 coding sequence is TGTGCCACCAGCAGAGATCGGTCCGAAACTAATGAAAAACTGTTTTTT.

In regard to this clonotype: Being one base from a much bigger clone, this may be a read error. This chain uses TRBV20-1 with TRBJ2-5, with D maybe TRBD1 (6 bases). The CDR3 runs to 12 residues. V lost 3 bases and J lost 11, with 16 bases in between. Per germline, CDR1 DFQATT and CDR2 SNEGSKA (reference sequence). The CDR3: CSASLRDNEQYF. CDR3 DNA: TGCAGTGCTAGTCTTCGGGACAATGAGCAGTACTTC.